The 32 T cell receptor beta chains listed next were all sequenced from one sample in a study of vaccination and CD4 T cells after COVID-19. The antigens for these receptors are not known. At the Johns Hopkins FTIC core, DNA taken from cultured CD4+ T cells was sequenced by way of the Oncomine TCR Beta short-read assay. TCRdb reprocessed the PCR reads via MiXCR and lists one record per CDR3 protein. The repertoire holds some 15,000 distinct CDR3 sequences, with about 38% as singletons. Treatment indicated: roughly nine-day PBMC culture with coronavirus spike peptide pools or control peptides (ViraFEST assay). The sample comprised cultured CD4+ T cells from blood. These receptors were collected from a human donor with COVID-19.

This chain connects TRBV20-1 to TRBJ2-5, with 7 bases fitting TRBD2. Losses at the gene ends were 8 bases for V and 0 bases for J; bases not matched to a gene: 15. This CDR3 spans 16 amino acids. The germline V gene has CDR1 DFQATT and CDR2 SNEGSKA (reference sequence). CDR3 sequence (DNA): TGCAGTCCCTTACGGGCGGGGGTTATGTACCAAGAGACCCAGTACTTC. Protein product: CSPLRAGVMYQETQYF.

The rearrangement joins TRBV20-1 to TRBJ1-1; no clear D gene. This CDR3 has 13 amino acids. Between the trimmed V and J ends, which lost 4 bases and 0 bases, there was a span of 9 bases. Germline CDR1 and CDR2: DFQATT and SNEGSKA (reference sequence). The CDR3: CSATLPVNTEAFF. The CDR3 nucleotides read TGCAGTGCTACCCTGCCTGTGAACACTGAAGCTTTCTTT.

This clonotype turned up a few times. V and J are TRBV24-1 and TRBJ2-3; no reliable D call. Germline values: CDR1 KGHDR, CDR2 SFDVKD. The CDR3 totals 15 residues. The V end lost 3 bases, the J end lost 6 bases, and 15 bases lay between the germline ends. In nucleotides, the CDR3 is TGTGCCACCAGTGATGCAGGACCCGTCCGGGATACGCAGTATTTT. The encoded protein is CATSDAGPVRDTQYF.

By share, this clonotype ranks as medium-sized (0.01 to 0.1%). The rearrangement joins TRBV12-3 or TRBV12-4 to TRBJ1-6; possible D gene TRBD1, 5 bases. V was shortened by 7 bases and J by 9 bases, with 10 bases between the two germline ends. This CDR3 is built from 12 residues. In nucleotides, the CDR3 is TGTGCCAGCAAGAAAAGGGGTTCACCCCTCCACTTT. Encoded protein: CASKKRGSPLHF.

The CDR3 loop reads CASSPMIRGYRSNQPQHF. The CDR3 DNA reads as TGTGCCAGCAGCCCCATGATTCGCGGATATAGGAGCAATCAGCCCCAGCATTTT. The chain links TRBV6-1 to TRBJ1-5; no definite D call. Trimming took off 6 bases at V and 1 base at J, with 22 bases between the two ends. The length of the CDR3 is 18 residues. Germline values: CDR1 MNHNS, CDR2 SASEGT.

This chain joins TRBV30 and TRBJ1-1; 9 positions agree with TRBD1. Germline CDR1 GTSNPN, CDR2 SVGIG (reference sequence). The CDR3 spans 14 residues. Trimming at V came to 7 bases and at J to 0 bases, leaving 6 bases not matched to a gene. The CDR3 DNA follows: TGTGCCTTAGGACAGGGGAAGATGAACACTGAAGCTTTCTTT. It codes for CALGQGKMNTEAFF.

For this clonotype: Possible read error: a much larger clone is one base away. V and J are TRBV5-1 and TRBJ2-3; D is ambiguous. This CDR3 region has 15 residues. V lost 5 bases to trimming and J lost 0 bases, with 13 bases between them. CDR1 and CDR2 (germline): SGHRS, YFSETQ. CDR3 bases: TGCGCCAGCAGGGAATACAGTTCTAGCACAGATACGCAGTATTTT. Amino acids: CASREYSSSTDTQYF.

This clonotype was observed a few times. The chain carries TRBV6-2 or TRBV6-3 and TRBJ1-2, with D maybe TRBD1 (5 bases). V was pared by 5 bases and J by 2 bases, with 6 bases between. In germline, CDR1 is MNHEY, CDR2 SVGEGT. The CDR3 has 12 residues. In DNA form, the CDR3 reads TGTGCCAGCAGTCAGGGAAACTATGGCTACACCTTC. As protein: CASSQGNYGYTF.

This clonotype is judged medium-sized (0.01 to 0.1%). The chain joins TRBV4-1 to TRBJ2-3; D uncertain. Trimming removed 1 base from V and 2 bases from J, with 7 bases in between. Germline assignment: CDR1 MGHRA and CDR2 YSYEKL. The CDR3 runs 14 residues. The CDR3: CASSQGTVTDTQYF. As DNA, the CDR3 is TGCGCCAGCAGCCAAGGGACGGTCACAGATACGCAGTATTTT.

By sample fraction, this clonotype is large. The rearrangement uses TRBV6-1 and TRBJ1-1; 7 positions match TRBD1. This CDR3 is 14 amino acids long. With 5 bases clipped from V and 1 base from J, the junction kept 4 bases outside the gene matches. CDR1 is MNHNS, CDR2 SASEGT, per germline. The CDR3 DNA reads as TGTGCCAGCAGTCCCCGACAGGGGAACACTGAAGCTTTCTTT. It translates to CASSPRQGNTEAFF.

This clonotype was observed a handful of times. A junction boundary mismatches the germline segment, possibly from a read error. V usage is TRBV7-7 and J usage is TRBJ2-1; TRBD2 agrees at 12 bases. The CDR3 spans 13 residues. Germline CDR1 and CDR2: SSHAT and FNYEAQ (reference sequence). In DNA form, the CDR3 reads TGTGCTAGCAGTCCTACTAGCGGGGGGTCGCGGTTCTTC. Translating gives CASSPTSGGSRFF.

For the CDR3, the DNA is TGTGCCAGCAGTTACGGGGGCAGGGTTGGGAGTGGTGGAAACACCATATATTTT. Translation: CASSYGGRVGSGGNTIYF. The V and J genes are TRBV6-5 and TRBJ1-3; D is perhaps TRBD1 (6 bases). The CDR3 is 18 amino acids. Trimming removed 2 bases at V and 3 bases at J, with 20 bases between. The V gene's germline CDR1 is MNHEY and CDR2 SVGAGI.

The chain links TRBV29-1 to TRBJ2-2, with D hard to call. This CDR3 contains 12 residues. The V gene lost 7 bases and the J gene lost 5 bases, with 11 bases spanning the gap. Germline CDR1 SQVTM, CDR2 ANQGSEA. The CDR3 sequence is CSARVGTGELFF. The DNA of the CDR3 is TGCAGCGCCCGGGTGGGAACCGGGGAGCTGTTTTTT.

The chain couples TRBV30 to TRBJ1-1; D call uncertain. Germline CDR1 reads GTSNPN; CDR2 reads SVGIG (reference sequence). V shed 8 bases and J shed 1 base, with 23 bases lying between them. This CDR3 region has 16 residues. The CDR3 bases are TGTGCCCGCTCCAGCTCCCTTGTGCCGGCGAACACTGAAGCTTTCTTT. Translated, it gives CARSSSLVPANTEAFF.

The gene calls are TRBV27 and TRBJ1-6; the D is unclear. The V gene's germline CDR1 is MNHEY and CDR2 SMNVEV (reference sequence). V lost 5 bases to trimming and J lost 0 bases, with 14 bases between them. The CDR3 is made up of 17 amino acids. Written as DNA, the CDR3 is TGTGCCAGCAGTCCAGAGACCCGCCCCTCCTATAATTCACCCCTCCACTTT. Its translation is CASSPETRPSYNSPLHF.

This rearrangement joins TRBV28 to TRBJ1-2; D remains unclear. V dropped 3 bases and J dropped 5 bases, with 7 bases sitting between them. The germline gives CDR1 MDHEN, CDR2 SYDVKM. CDR3 length: 12 residues. CDR3 sequence (DNA): TGTGCCAGCAGTTTCGAGATATATGGCTACACCTTC. Protein sequence: CASSFEIYGYTF.

There are a few counts of this clonotype. The J gene is TRBJ1-2, the V gene TRBV12-3 or TRBV12-4, with 7 bases matching TRBD1. J gave up 0 bases and V 6 bases, and 4 bases lay outside the gene matches. The CDR3 spans 14 residues. CDR3 coding DNA: TGTGCCAGCAGCCAGGGACAGTCTAACTATGGCTACACCTTC. Residues: CASSQGQSNYGYTF.

This clonotype came up a few times. This chain connects TRBV7-2 to TRBJ2-2; D possibly corresponds to TRBD2 (6 bases). Germline V lookup: CDR1 SGHTA, CDR2 FQGNSA. The CDR3 is 14 amino acids. V was pared by 5 bases and J by 9 bases, with 16 bases between. The CDR3, as DNA: TGTGCCAGCAGCCCGGGACTGTCTTCCAGGGAGCTGTTTTTT. Translating gives CASSPGLSSRELFF.

The chain carries TRBV28 and TRBJ2-5; 9 bases are shared with TRBD1. The CDR3 covers 14 residues. The junction had 4 bases not matched to a gene; V was cut back by 5 bases and J by 3 bases. The germline V gene encodes CDR1 MDHEN and CDR2 SYDVKM. This chain's CDR3 is CASSQGTGKETQYF. CDR3 coding DNA: TGTGCCAGCAGTCAAGGGACAGGGAAAGAGACCCAGTACTTC.

The chain has TRBV6-1 and TRBJ1-5; 9 bases fit TRBD1. Trimming took 6 bases from V and 2 from J; bases not matched to a gene: 8. The germline CDR1 and CDR2 sequences are MNHNS and SASEGT. The CDR3 is made up of 16 amino acids. CDR3 protein: CASSPGQGGGNQPQHF. Here the CDR3 DNA reads TGTGCCAGCAGCCCGGGACAGGGAGGGGGCAATCAGCCCCAGCATTTT.

This clonotype was observed a handful of times. This chain uses TRBV19 with TRBJ1-1; D is uncertain. The germline V and J ends were trimmed by 3 bases and 0 bases, with 14 bases remaining between them. There are 16 residues in the CDR3. Germline-derived CDR1 and CDR2 are LNHDA and SQIVND (reference sequence). This CDR3 is CASSMQGVLMNTEAFF. The CDR3 nucleotides are TGTGCCAGTAGTATGCAAGGTGTCTTGATGAACACTGAAGCTTTCTTT.

This sequence joins TRBV2 and TRBJ1-1; D gene ambiguous. Germline V gene lookup returns CDR1 SNHLY and CDR2 FYNNEI. This CDR3 region has 10 residues. V was pared by 5 bases and J by 5 bases, with 3 bases between. The CDR3 region has the DNA TGTGCCAGCAGTTGGACTGAAGCTTTCTTT. Translating it yields CASSWTEAFF.

The J gene is TRBJ2-2, the V gene TRBV7-6; D is ambiguous. CDR3 length: 15 amino acids. Trimming shortened V by 2 bases and J by 4 bases, and 11 bases separated the two germline ends. Germline values: CDR1 SGHVS, CDR2 FNYEAQ. Here the CDR3 reads CASSLMNILTGELFF. The CDR3 DNA reads TGTGCCAGCAGCTTAATGAATATTCTCACCGGGGAGCTGTTTTTT.

Concerning this clonotype itself: At one boundary the junction diverges from the germline segment, which might be a read error. The rearrangement joins TRBV11-1 to TRBJ2-3; tentatively, D is TRBD1 (5 bases). The CDR3 totals 14 residues. CDR1 and CDR2 from the germline V gene are SGHAT and FQDESV (reference sequence). DNA for the CDR3: TGCGCCAGCAGCCAAGAATGGGGCGCAGATACGCAGTATTTT. Protein sequence: CASSQEWGADTQYF.

This clonotype was detected a few times. This sequence joins TRBV27 and TRBJ2-1; D is undetermined. The CDR3 is made up of 16 amino acids. The germline V gene has CDR1 MNHEY and CDR2 SMNVEV (reference sequence). Trimming took 6 bases from V and 2 from J, leaving 17 bases between them. CDR3 sequence reads: CASSHPVGRTYNEQFF. CDR3 sequence (DNA): TGTGCCAGCAGCCACCCCGTGGGTCGGACCTACAATGAGCAGTTCTTC.

The chain recombines TRBV28 with TRBJ1-2; a weak D match, TRBD1 (6 bases). Germline CDR1 MDHEN, CDR2 SYDVKM. The length of the CDR3 is 13 residues. The V and J ends lost 6 bases and 4 bases respectively, with 12 bases between them. This CDR3 reads CASSLQGSYGYTF. The CDR3 DNA reads as TGTGCCAGCAGCCTACAGGGTTCCTATGGCTACACCTTC.

The CDR3 loop reads CASSKGTGCGYTF. The CDR3 DNA sequence: TGTGCCAGCAGCAAAGGGACAGGTTGTGGCTACACCTTC. The J gene is TRBJ1-2, the V gene TRBV21-1; the table calls TRBD1, which could not be checked here. TRBV21-1 is classified as a pseudogene. This CDR3 has 13 amino acids.

There are a few counts of this clonotype. The chain employs TRBV7-6 and TRBJ2-3; weak D call: TRBD2 (5 bases). The V gene's germline CDR1 is SGHVS and CDR2 FNYEAQ. Trimming pared 5 bases from V and 6 bases from J, leaving 15 bases between. This CDR3 comprises 14 residues. CDR3 coding DNA: TGTGCCAGCAGCACTAGATCCCAGGCCGATACGCAGTATTTT. Its protein product is CASSTRSQADTQYF.

The V and J genes are TRBV6-5 and TRBJ1-1, with TRBD1 matching over 7 bases. Germline V gives CDR1 MNHEY, CDR2 SVGAGI. CDR3 length: 17 residues. The V gene end was trimmed by 2 bases and the J gene end by 4 bases; junction bases not matched to a gene: 13. This CDR3 is CASSYRGAYRGGTEAFF. The CDR3 nucleotides read TGTGCCAGCAGTTACAGGGGGGCCTACAGGGGAGGCACTGAAGCTTTCTTT.

This clonotype was counted only a few times. The chain is built from TRBV7-8 and TRBJ1-2; D not resolved. The CDR3 has 14 residues. The V end was cut by 1 base, the J end by 8 bases, with 14 bases between. CDR1 and CDR2 (germline): SGHVS, FQNEAQ. The CDR3 region is CASSLEWTPGGYTF. CDR3 in DNA: TGTGCCAGCAGCTTAGAGTGGACCCCCGGGGGCTACACCTTC.

This chain joins TRBV29-1 and TRBJ2-3, with TRBD2 identical over 9 bases. Trimming took 4 bases from V and 4 from J; bases not matched to a gene: 9. The CDR3 runs 15 residues. The germline V gene has CDR1 SQVTM and CDR2 ANQGSEA. The DNA of the CDR3 is TGCAGCGTTGCTGAGCGGGGGGTACGTGCAGATACGCAGTATTTT. This codes for CSVAERGVRADTQYF.

In its sample, this clonotype was seen a few times. The chain combines TRBV11-2 with TRBJ1-6; D is undetermined. The CDR3 totals 16 residues. Trimming left V 5 bases short and J 0 bases short, with 11 bases between. Germline V gives CDR1 SGHAT, CDR2 FQNNGV. The CDR3 protein is CASSPSGDSYNSPLHF. The CDR3 DNA reads TGTGCCAGCAGCCCCAGTGGCGACTCCTATAATTCACCCCTCCACTTT.